This T cell receptor (beta chain) was documented in a study of post-analysis software for immune sequencing data. Looking at the study overall: Relapsing-remitting, secondary progressive and progressive-relapsing courses of multiple sclerosis were included. Study-level points and caveats: Patients showed TRBV5-6, TRBV5-1 and TRBV20-1 among 4 or 5 TRBV segments more frequent than in controls. Controls showed significantly higher normalized Chao1 diversity than did multiple sclerosis patients.

This CDR3 spans 15 amino acids. V lost 5 bases and J lost 3, with 16 bases in between. Per germline, CDR1 LGHNT and CDR2 FRNRAP. This clonotype turned up a few times. Its antigen is undetermined. Incorporated into the TCR beta cDNA libraries were unique molecular identifiers, which served to reduce PCR and sequencing biases. Roughly 0.5 million cDNA molecules were obtained from about 1 to 10 million T cells. Each CDR3 protein gets one entry after TCRdb re-called the PCR reads with MiXCR. The sample has fewer than 700,000 distinct CDR3 sequences, about 44% seen once. The clonotype originates from a girl aged 5-17 years with multiple sclerosis. The chain recombines TRBV12-5 with TRBJ1-2; D is unclear. The sample comprised blood. The CDR3: CASGNIDPPYYGYTF. The CDR3 coding sequence is TGTGCTAGTGGTAATATCGATCCCCCGTACTATGGCTACACCTTC.